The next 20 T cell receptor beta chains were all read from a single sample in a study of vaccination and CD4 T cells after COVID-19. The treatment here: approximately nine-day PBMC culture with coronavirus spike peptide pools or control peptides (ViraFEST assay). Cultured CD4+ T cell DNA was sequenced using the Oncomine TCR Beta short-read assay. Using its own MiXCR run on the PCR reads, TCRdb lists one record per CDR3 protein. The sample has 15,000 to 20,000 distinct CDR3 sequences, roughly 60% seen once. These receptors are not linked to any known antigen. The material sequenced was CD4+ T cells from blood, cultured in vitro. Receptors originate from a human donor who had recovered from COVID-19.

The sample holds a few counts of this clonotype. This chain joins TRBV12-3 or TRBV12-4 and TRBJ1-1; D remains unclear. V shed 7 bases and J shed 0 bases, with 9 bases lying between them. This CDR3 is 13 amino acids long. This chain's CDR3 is CASKVTLNTEAFF. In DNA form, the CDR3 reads TGTGCCAGCAAAGTTACACTGAACACTGAAGCTTTCTTT.

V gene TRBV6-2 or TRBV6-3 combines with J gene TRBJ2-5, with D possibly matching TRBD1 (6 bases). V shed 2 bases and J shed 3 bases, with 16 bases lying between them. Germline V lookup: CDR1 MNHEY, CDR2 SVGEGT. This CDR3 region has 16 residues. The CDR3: CASSYARGKVEETQYF. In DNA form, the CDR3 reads TGTGCCAGCAGTTACGCCAGGGGAAAGGTTGAAGAGACCCAGTACTTC.

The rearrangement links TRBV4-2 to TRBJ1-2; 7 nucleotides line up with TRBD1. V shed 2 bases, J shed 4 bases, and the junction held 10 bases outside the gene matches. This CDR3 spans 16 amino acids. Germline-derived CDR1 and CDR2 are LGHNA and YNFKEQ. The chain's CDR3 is CASSQMRGRGSYGYTF. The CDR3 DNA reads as TGTGCCAGCAGCCAAATGAGGGGGCGGGGCAGCTATGGCTACACCTTC.

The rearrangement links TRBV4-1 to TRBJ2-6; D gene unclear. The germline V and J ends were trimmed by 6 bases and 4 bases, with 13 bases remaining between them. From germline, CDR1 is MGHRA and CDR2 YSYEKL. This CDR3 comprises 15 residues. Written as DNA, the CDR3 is TGCGCCAGCAGGTTAGGTGTGGCAGGGGCCAACGTCCTGACTTTC. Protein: CASRLGVAGANVLTF.

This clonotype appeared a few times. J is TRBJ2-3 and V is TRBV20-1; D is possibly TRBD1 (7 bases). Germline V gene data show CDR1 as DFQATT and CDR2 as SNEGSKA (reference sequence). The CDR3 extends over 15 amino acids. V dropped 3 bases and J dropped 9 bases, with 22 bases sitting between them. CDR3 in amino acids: CSASEGQGVEGTQYF. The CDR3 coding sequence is TGCAGTGCTAGTGAGGGGCAGGGGGTGGAGGGCACGCAGTATTTT.

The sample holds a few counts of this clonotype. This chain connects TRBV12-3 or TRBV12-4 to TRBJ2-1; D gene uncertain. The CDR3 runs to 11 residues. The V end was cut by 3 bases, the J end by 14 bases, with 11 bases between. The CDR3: CASSLGNSEFF. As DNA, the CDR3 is TGTGCCAGCAGTTTGGGTAATTCAGAGTTCTTC.

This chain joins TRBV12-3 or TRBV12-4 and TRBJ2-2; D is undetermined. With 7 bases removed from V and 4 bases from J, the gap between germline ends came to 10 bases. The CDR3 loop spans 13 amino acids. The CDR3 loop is CASKELSTGELFF. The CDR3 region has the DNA TGTGCCAGCAAGGAACTTAGCACCGGGGAGCTGTTTTTT.

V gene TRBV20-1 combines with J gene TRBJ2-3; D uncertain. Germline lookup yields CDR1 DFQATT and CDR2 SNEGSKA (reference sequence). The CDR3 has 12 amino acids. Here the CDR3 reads CSPRASTDTQYF. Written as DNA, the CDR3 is TGCAGCCCGCGTGCTAGCACAGATACGCAGTATTTT.

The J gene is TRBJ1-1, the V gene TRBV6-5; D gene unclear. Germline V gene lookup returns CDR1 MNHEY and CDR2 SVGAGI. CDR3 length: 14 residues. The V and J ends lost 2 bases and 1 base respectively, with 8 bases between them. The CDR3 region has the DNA TGTGCCAGCAGTTACAACGGAGGGAACACTGAAGCTTTCTTT. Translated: CASSYNGGNTEAFF.

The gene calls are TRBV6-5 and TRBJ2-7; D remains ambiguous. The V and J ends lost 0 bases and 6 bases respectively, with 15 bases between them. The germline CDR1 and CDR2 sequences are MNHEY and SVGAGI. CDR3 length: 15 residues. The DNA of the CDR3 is TGTGCCAGCAGTTACTCAGCGACCCTGGTGGGCGAGCAGTACTTC. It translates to CASSYSATLVGEQYF.

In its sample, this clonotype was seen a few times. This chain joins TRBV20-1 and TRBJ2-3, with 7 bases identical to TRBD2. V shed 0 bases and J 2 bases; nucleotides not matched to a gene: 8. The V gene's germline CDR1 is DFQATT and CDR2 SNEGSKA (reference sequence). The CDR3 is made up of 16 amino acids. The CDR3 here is CSARDPRGSSTDTQYF. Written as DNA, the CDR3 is TGCAGTGCTAGAGATCCGCGCGGGAGTTCCACAGATACGCAGTATTTT.

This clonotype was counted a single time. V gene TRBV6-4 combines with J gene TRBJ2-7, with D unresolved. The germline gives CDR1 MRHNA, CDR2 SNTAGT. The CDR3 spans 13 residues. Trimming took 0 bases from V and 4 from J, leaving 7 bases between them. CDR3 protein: CASSDSGLYEQYF. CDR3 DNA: TGTGCCAGCAGTGACTCCGGGCTTTACGAGCAGTACTTC.

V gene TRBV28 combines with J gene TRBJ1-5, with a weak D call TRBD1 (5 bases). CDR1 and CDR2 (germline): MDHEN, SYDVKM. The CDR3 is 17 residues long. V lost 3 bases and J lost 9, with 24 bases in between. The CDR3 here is CASSFGGTSSGQWPQHF. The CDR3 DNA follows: TGTGCCAGCAGTTTCGGGGGGACTTCTAGCGGGCAATGGCCCCAGCATTTT.

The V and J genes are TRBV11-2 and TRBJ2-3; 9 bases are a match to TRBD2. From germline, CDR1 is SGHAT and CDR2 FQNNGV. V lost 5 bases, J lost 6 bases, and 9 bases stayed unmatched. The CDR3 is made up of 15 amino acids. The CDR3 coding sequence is TGTGCCAGCAGCCCAATGGGACTAGCAACGGATACGCAGTATTTT. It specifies CASSPMGLATDTQYF.

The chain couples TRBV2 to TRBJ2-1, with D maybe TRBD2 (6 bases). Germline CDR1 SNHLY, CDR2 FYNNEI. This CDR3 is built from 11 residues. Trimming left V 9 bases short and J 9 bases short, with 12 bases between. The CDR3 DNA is TGTGCCAGTAATAGCGGCGGTGAGCAGTTCTTC. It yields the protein CASNSGGEQFF.

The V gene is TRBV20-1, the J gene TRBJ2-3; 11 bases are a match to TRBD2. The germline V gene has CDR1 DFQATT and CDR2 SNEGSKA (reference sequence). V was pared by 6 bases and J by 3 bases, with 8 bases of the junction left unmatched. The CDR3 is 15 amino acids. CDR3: CSAHLLAGATDTQYF. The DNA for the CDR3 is TGCAGTGCCCATTTACTAGCGGGAGCGACAGATACGCAGTATTTT.

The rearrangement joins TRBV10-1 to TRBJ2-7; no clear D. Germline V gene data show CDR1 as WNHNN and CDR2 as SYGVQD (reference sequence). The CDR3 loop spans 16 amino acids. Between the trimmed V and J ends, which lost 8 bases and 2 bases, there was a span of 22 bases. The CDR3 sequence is CASPTVEGPLTYEQYF. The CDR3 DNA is TGCGCCAGCCCAACGGTCGAAGGGCCCCTAACCTACGAGCAGTACTTC.

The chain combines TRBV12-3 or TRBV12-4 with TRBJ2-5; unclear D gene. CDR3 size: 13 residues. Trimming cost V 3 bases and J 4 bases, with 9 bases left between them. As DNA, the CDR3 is TGTGCCAGCAGTTTCGCGCTTGGAGAGACCCAGTACTTC. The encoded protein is CASSFALGETQYF.

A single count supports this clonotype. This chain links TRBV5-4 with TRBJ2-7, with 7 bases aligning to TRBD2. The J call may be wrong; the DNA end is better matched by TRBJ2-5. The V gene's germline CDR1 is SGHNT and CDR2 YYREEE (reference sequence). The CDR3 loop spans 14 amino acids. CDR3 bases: TGTGCCAGCAGCACCTCTAGCGGAAAAGAGACCCAGTACTTC. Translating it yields CASSTSSGKETQYF.

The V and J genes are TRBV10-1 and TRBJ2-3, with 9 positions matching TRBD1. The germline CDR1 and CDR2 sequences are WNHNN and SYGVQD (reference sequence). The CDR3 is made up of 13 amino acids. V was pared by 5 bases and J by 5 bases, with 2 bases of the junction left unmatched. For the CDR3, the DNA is TGCGCCAGCAGTAACAGGGGGCAAGATACGCAGTATTTT. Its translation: CASSNRGQDTQYF.